These T cell receptor beta chains were read from a single sample in a study of OX40 agonist ivuxolimab in advanced cancers. The table came from immunoSEQ multiplex PCR; TCRdb's copy has only in-frame clones and leaves some out. The repertoire holds over 45,000 clones, around 86% seen once, with roughly 5% in the top ten. Source: CD4+ or CD8+ T cells sorted from blood, taken in a trial of the OX40 agonist ivuxolimab. The receptor set was obtained from an adult with an advanced solid tumor such as melanoma, head and neck, liver or kidney cancer. CDR3s include the opening cysteine and the closing phenylalanine or tryptophan. The order of the fields is J gene, clone size, D gene, V gene, CDR3 DNA, CDR3 protein. D genes are given only for firm matches. The size field is filled for only some rows; it gives once, few, many or a size class.

j_gene: TRBJ1-2
abundance: NA
d_gene: NA
v_gene: TRBV28
CDR3nt: TGTGCCAGCAGTCTACTCGGGGGCTACACCTTC
CDR3aa: CASSLLGGYTF

j_gene: TRBJ2-3
abundance: NA
d_gene: TRBD2
v_gene: TRBV2
CDR3nt: TGTGCCAGCAGGAAGCGGGACTTAGATACAGATACGCAGTATTTT
CDR3aa: CASRKRDLDTDTQYF

j_gene: TRBJ2-6
abundance: NA
d_gene: NA
v_gene: TRBV5-4
CDR3nt: TGTGCCAGCAGCTTGGGCCAGGGAGGCTCTGGGGCCAACGTCCTGACTTTC
CDR3aa: CASSLGQGGSGANVLTF

j_gene: TRBJ2-7
abundance: NA
d_gene: NA
v_gene: TRBV7-6
CDR3nt: TGTGCCAGCAGCCCGGACTCCCCGAGGTCCTACGAGCAGTACTTC
CDR3aa: CASSPDSPRSYEQYF

j_gene: TRBJ1-2
abundance: NA
d_gene: TRBD1
v_gene: TRBV7-9
CDR3nt: TGTGCCAGCAGCTTAGGACAGGGGGCAGACTATGGCTACACCTTC
CDR3aa: CASSLGQGADYGYTF

j_gene: TRBJ1-1
abundance: NA
d_gene: NA
v_gene: TRBV18
CDR3nt: TGTGCCAGCTCACAGGGGGAGGAGACTGAAGCTTTCTTT
CDR3aa: CASSQGEETEAFF

j_gene: TRBJ2-5
abundance: NA
d_gene: NA
v_gene: TRBV6-5
CDR3nt: TGTGCCAGCAGTTATGTGGGACGGGAGACCCAGTACTTC
CDR3aa: CASSYVGRETQYF

j_gene: TRBJ1-1
abundance: NA
d_gene: NA
v_gene: TRBV4-2
CDR3nt: TGTGCCAGCAGCCGTGCTCTGAACACTGAAGCTTTCTTT
CDR3aa: CASSRALNTEAFF

j_gene: TRBJ2-6
abundance: NA
d_gene: TRBD2
v_gene: TRBV5-4
CDR3nt: TGTGCCAGCAGACAACCGGGGGGGGCCGGGGCCAACGTCCTGACTTTC
CDR3aa: CASRQPGGAGANVLTF

j_gene: TRBJ2-1
abundance: few
d_gene: NA
v_gene: TRBV28
CDR3nt: TGTGCCAGCAGGCCTGGAGGGCCCTACAATGAGCAGTTCTTC
CDR3aa: CASRPGGPYNEQFF

j_gene: TRBJ2-1
abundance: NA
d_gene: TRBD2
v_gene: TRBV7-2
CDR3nt: TGTGCCAGCAGCCCTAGCGGGAGGCCCGATCGCTTCTTC
CDR3aa: CASSPSGRPDRFF

j_gene: TRBJ2-2
abundance: once
d_gene: NA
v_gene: TRBV6-5
CDR3nt: TGTGCCAGCAGTCGGATGCGGGGGAACACCGGGGAGCTGTTTTTT
CDR3aa: CASSRMRGNTGELFF

j_gene: TRBJ2-3
abundance: NA
d_gene: NA
v_gene: TRBV6-6
CDR3nt: TGTGCCACCTCAGGGCAGGGCACAGATACGCAGTATTTT
CDR3aa: CATSGQGTDTQYF

j_gene: TRBJ2-1
abundance: NA
d_gene: NA
v_gene: TRBV6-5
CDR3nt: TGTGCCAGCAGCCTGATGGGCGATGAGCAGTTCTTC
CDR3aa: CASSLMGDEQFF

j_gene: TRBJ2-1
abundance: NA
d_gene: TRBD1
v_gene: TRBV6-1
CDR3nt: TGTGCCAGCAGTGCTTACTGGGACAGGGGGCTTGATGAGCAGTTCTTC
CDR3aa: CASSAYWDRGLDEQFF

j_gene: TRBJ1-1
abundance: NA
d_gene: NA
v_gene: TRBV18
CDR3nt: TGTGCCAGCTCACCAGGGAGGACGGTGAACACTGAAGCTTTCTTT
CDR3aa: CASSPGRTVNTEAFF

j_gene: TRBJ2-1
abundance: NA
d_gene: TRBD2
v_gene: TRBV9
CDR3nt: TGTGCCAGCAGCGTAGCTTGGCGGGGGTCCTCAAGCTCCTACAATGAGCAGTTCTTC
CDR3aa: CASSVAWRGSSSSYNEQFF

j_gene: TRBJ2-5
abundance: NA
d_gene: TRBD2
v_gene: TRBV9
CDR3nt: TGTGCCAGCAGCGTAGGGGTGAGCGGGGGGGAAGAGACCCAGTACTTC
CDR3aa: CASSVGVSGGEETQYF

j_gene: TRBJ2-5
abundance: NA
d_gene: TRBD1
v_gene: TRBV5-1
CDR3nt: TGCGCCAGCAGCTTGGGTGACAGGGGAAGTGAGACCCAGTACTTC
CDR3aa: CASSLGDRGSETQYF

j_gene: TRBJ1-1
abundance: few
d_gene: TRBD1
v_gene: TRBV27
CDR3nt: TGTGCCAGCAGTTTATATGTCGGCAGGGGGCTGACTGAAGCTTTCTTT
CDR3aa: CASSLYVGRGLTEAFF

j_gene: TRBJ1-5
abundance: once
d_gene: NA
v_gene: TRBV28
CDR3nt: TGTGCGAGTCAGGGCGACCAGCCCCAGCATTTT
CDR3aa: CASQGDQPQHF

j_gene: TRBJ2-1
abundance: NA
d_gene: TRBD2
v_gene: TRBV19
CDR3nt: TGTGCCAGTATAGGTCGGCGGGGAGGGGTCAATGAGCAGTTCTTC
CDR3aa: CASIGRRGGVNEQFF

j_gene: TRBJ2-7
abundance: NA
d_gene: TRBD1
v_gene: TRBV7-2
CDR3nt: TGTGCCAGCAGCGTACGGGACAGCGCACTCTACGAGCAGTACTTC
CDR3aa: CASSVRDSALYEQYF

j_gene: TRBJ2-1
abundance: NA
d_gene: NA
v_gene: TRBV10-3
CDR3nt: TGTGCCATCAGTGAGTCAAGCTACAATGAGCAGTTCTTC
CDR3aa: CAISESSYNEQFF

j_gene: TRBJ2-7
abundance: NA
d_gene: NA
v_gene: TRBV2
CDR3nt: TGTGCCAGCAGTGACGCTGGTCAGGACTACGAGCAGTACTTC
CDR3aa: CASSDAGQDYEQYF

j_gene: TRBJ2-7
abundance: NA
d_gene: NA
v_gene: TRBV30
CDR3nt: TGTGCCTGGACCAATACCGCCTACGAGCAGTACTTC
CDR3aa: CAWTNTAYEQYF

j_gene: TRBJ1-1
abundance: NA
d_gene: NA
v_gene: TRBV11-2
CDR3nt: TGTGCCAGCAACAATCGTGGGGGGCGGATGAACACTGAAGCTTTCTTT
CDR3aa: CASNNRGGRMNTEAFF

j_gene: TRBJ2-1
abundance: NA
d_gene: NA
v_gene: TRBV14
CDR3nt: TGTGCCAGCAGCCAAGCGGGCCCGTACAATGAGCAGTTCTTC
CDR3aa: CASSQAGPYNEQFF

j_gene: TRBJ1-2
abundance: NA
d_gene: NA
v_gene: TRBV9
CDR3nt: TGTGCCAGCAGCGTCGCGGCCGGACAGCAAGAGGGAGGCTACACCTTC
CDR3aa: CASSVAAGQQEGGYTF

j_gene: TRBJ1-4
abundance: medium-sized
d_gene: NA
v_gene: TRBV30
CDR3nt: TGTGCCTGGAGTAGACAGCTTGAAAAACTGTTTTTT
CDR3aa: CAWSRQLEKLFF

j_gene: TRBJ1-2
abundance: few
d_gene: NA
v_gene: TRBV28
CDR3nt: TGTGCCAGCAGTTTAGGTGTCTATGGCTACACCTTC
CDR3aa: CASSLGVYGYTF

j_gene: TRBJ2-1
abundance: NA
d_gene: TRBD2
v_gene: TRBV6-6
CDR3nt: TGTGCCAGCACCACGTCGGTCGGGAGGGGCGGCAATGAGCAGTTCTTC
CDR3aa: CASTTSVGRGGNEQFF

j_gene: TRBJ2-2
abundance: NA
d_gene: TRBD2
v_gene: TRBV10-3
CDR3nt: TGTGCCATCCGGGGAGGGGCGGGAGTGCACACCGGGGAGCTGTTTTTT
CDR3aa: CAIRGGAGVHTGELFF

j_gene: TRBJ2-7
abundance: medium-sized
d_gene: NA
v_gene: TRBV6-1
CDR3nt: TGTGCCAGCAGTGAAGGAAACGCACCGGGCGAGCAGTACTTC
CDR3aa: CASSEGNAPGEQYF

j_gene: TRBJ2-7
abundance: once
d_gene: NA
v_gene: TRBV5-1
CDR3nt: TGCGCCAGCAGCTTACAGGGTTACGAGCAGTACTTC
CDR3aa: CASSLQGYEQYF

j_gene: TRBJ2-1
abundance: once
d_gene: NA
v_gene: TRBV4-1
CDR3nt: TGCGCCAGCAGCCAACAGGACCGGGGCGGGGATGAGCAGTTCTTC
CDR3aa: CASSQQDRGGDEQFF

j_gene: TRBJ2-7
abundance: NA
d_gene: TRBD1
v_gene: TRBV29-1
CDR3nt: TGCAGCGCAACCCCGGGACAGGGGTTAATCTACGAGCAGTACTTC
CDR3aa: CSATPGQGLIYEQYF

j_gene: TRBJ2-7
abundance: NA
d_gene: TRBD2
v_gene: TRBV5-4
CDR3nt: TGTGCCAGCAGCTTTAGCGGGAAAAACGAGCAGTACTTC
CDR3aa: CASSFSGKNEQYF

j_gene: TRBJ2-2
abundance: few
d_gene: TRBD2
v_gene: TRBV29-1
CDR3nt: TGCAGCGTCGGGAGGGGGGTAACCGGGGAGCTGTTTTTT
CDR3aa: CSVGRGVTGELFF

j_gene: TRBJ2-7
abundance: few
d_gene: NA
v_gene: TRBV6-5
CDR3nt: TGTGCCAGCAGTTACTCGAGCCACCAGGGTTGGGAGCAGTACTTC
CDR3aa: CASSYSSHQGWEQYF